The present TCR beta chain was sequenced within a study of blood T cell repertoires in COVID-19. Study-wide background: Acute and convalescent COVID-19 specimens originated in the United States, Italy and Spain. T cells, B-cell-depleted T cells, or PBMCs provided the cDNA or gDNA that served as material.

V was cut by 7 bases and J by 4 bases, with 13 bases left in between. This CDR3 has 13 residues. The germline gives CDR1 SNHLY, CDR2 FYNNEI. Method: immunoSEQ multiplex PCR; TCRdb's copy keeps in-frame clones and lacks some. The sample has 35,000 to 45,000 clones; 60% to 80% are singletons. The V call is TRBV2, the J call TRBJ1-2; D is uncertain. The clonotype comes from a woman in her 70s with acute or convalescent COVID-19. The source material was peripheral blood. The CDR3 nucleotides read TGTGCCAGCACAGAGGATCCAGTCTATGGCTACACCTTC. This translates into CASTEDPVYGYTF.